The rows below give T cell receptor beta chains drawn from one sample of a study of read filtering for tumor transcriptome and immune sequencing. TCRdb reanalysed the reads using MiXCR and keeps one entry per CDR3 protein. This sample has 75,000 to 95,000 distinct CDR3 sequences, with 10% to 15% found just once. The sequenced material came from a population of CD138-negative cells sorted from bone marrow. The receptor source for this set is a donor aged 40 or older with multiple myeloma. CDR3s include the opening cysteine and the closing phenylalanine or tryptophan.

CDR3 length: 14; V gene: TRBV5-1; CDR3 protein: CASSLFEANEKLFF
CDR3 length: 15; V gene: TRBV5-1; CDR3 protein: CASSATSGSPNEQFF
CDR3 length: 14; V gene: TRBV15; CDR3 protein: CATSSSLSSGEQFF
CDR3 length: 16; V gene: TRBV7-9; CDR3 protein: CASSLSFSIIGETQYF
CDR3 length: 15; V gene: TRBV28; CDR3 protein: CASSLGSAGGGDSHF
CDR3 length: 16; V gene: TRBV29-1; CDR3 protein: CSVEDHRASSYNEQFF
CDR3 length: 13; V gene: TRBV11-2; CDR3 protein: CASSPDRNYEQYF
CDR3 length: 14; V gene: TRBV24-1; CDR3 protein: CATRETGGNTEAFF
CDR3 length: 14; V gene: TRBV7-9; CDR3 protein: CASTLGDRPGELFF
CDR3 length: 13; V gene: TRBV11-2; CDR3 protein: CASRQGLSYEQYF
CDR3 length: 15; V gene: TRBV28; CDR3 protein: CASSIGQVGSYEQYF
CDR3 length: 11; V gene: TRBV20-1; CDR3 protein: CSARQGYEQYF
CDR3 length: 14; V gene: TRBV6-5; CDR3 protein: CASSYSYRGTEAFF
CDR3 length: 15; V gene: TRBV19; CDR3 protein: CASSIPGASTDTQYF
CDR3 length: 13; V gene: TRBV12-3/TRBV12-4; CDR3 protein: CASSLLSLEEAFF